This TCR beta chain was observed in a study of regulatory T cells in long-lasting Graves disease. The J segment lost 16 bases and the V segment lost 3 bases, leaving 15 bases of the junction unmatched. CDR1 is ENHRY and CDR2 is SYGVKD in the germline V gene. This CDR3 region has 15 residues. Described time point: newly diagnosed GD, antithyroid drugs for less than 3 months. Following extraction of RNA from PBMCs, that RNA was used to make the TCR library. This clonotype was observed many times. HTBI primers from iRepertoire and Arm-PCR of CDR3 regions yielded the TCR beta libraries. A single record per CDR3 protein comes from TCRdb applying MiXCR to the multiplex PCR reads. The sample records around 250,000 distinct CDR3 sequences, 15% to 20% being singletons. In addition, the sample was reused for a study of T cells in Graves' hyperthyroidism and ophthalmopathy. That report notes: Diagnoses were made from clinical symptoms, serum measures (thyroxine and TRAb), thyroid ultrasound and orbital computed tomography.

This clonotype was obtained from a woman under 40 with Graves disease. The rearrangement uses TRBV10-3 and TRBJ1-6, with 7 bases lining up with TRBD1. This sample comprised peripheral blood mononuclear cells (PBMCs), obtained at new diagnosis, from a patient treated with antithyroid drugs. This CDR3 reads CAISDPKASGQILHF. The DNA for the CDR3 is TGTGCCATCAGTGATCCGAAAGCGTCGGGACAGATACTCCACTTT.